This is a list of T cell receptor beta chains from one sample in a study of T cell responses to AZD1222 COVID-19 vaccine. Repertoires were generated with immunoSEQ multiplex PCR, while TCRdb's copy carries only in-frame clones and drops some. The table has under 200,000 clones, 94% seen once. Sequenced here: peripheral blood, sampled on day 0 of AZD1222 vaccination. The origin of the receptors is an adult in good health. The CDR3 runs from the conserved cysteine through the conserved F or W. The D gene is left open where the match is weak. Clone sizes are given selectively: once, few, many, or a class where the clone is expanded.

>NA|TRBV9|NA|TRBJ1-1
CASSPGTVNTEAFF
TGTGCCAGCAGCCCCGGGACTGTGAACACTGAAGCTTTCTTT
>NA|TRBV5-1|NA|TRBJ2-5
CASSLLQQETQYF
TGCGCCAGCAGCTTGCTCCAGCAAGAGACCCAGTACTTC
>NA|TRBV18|NA|TRBJ1-3
CASSPPGGVSGNTIYF
TGTGCCAGCTCACCACCTGGGGGTGTCTCTGGAAACACCATATATTTT
>NA|TRBV5-5|NA|TRBJ2-5
CASSPEGKPGTQYF
TGTGCCAGCAGCCCGGAGGGCAAACCGGGGACCCAGTACTTC
>NA|TRBV5-1|NA|TRBJ1-2
CASSLGGDGYTF
TGCGCCAGCAGCCTGGGAGGGGATGGCTACACCTTC
>NA|TRBV5-1|NA|TRBJ2-7
CASSLETVYEQYF
TGCGCCAGCAGCTTGGAAACAGTCTACGAGCAGTACTTC
>NA|TRBV4-1|NA|TRBJ1-3
CASSQGRLSGNTIYF
TGCGCCAGCAGCCAAGGGCGCCTCTCTGGAAACACCATATATTTT
>NA|TRBV28|NA|TRBJ1-4
CASSIDWGKLFF
TGTGCCAGCAGTATCGACTGGGGAAAACTGTTTTTT
>NA|TRBV12-3/TRBV12-4|TRBD2|TRBJ2-1
CASSLGGSKGQFF
TGTGCCAGCAGTTTGGGCGGGAGTAAAGGGCAGTTCTTC
>few|TRBV18|NA|TRBJ2-7
CASSPSSRDTYEQYF
TGTGCCAGCTCACCATCGTCGAGGGACACATACGAGCAGTACTTC
>NA|TRBV5-5|NA|TRBJ1-5
CASSLGRGGDSNQPQHF
TGTGCCAGCAGCTTGGGAAGGGGCGGCGATAGCAATCAGCCCCAGCATTTT
>NA|TRBV18|NA|TRBJ2-1
CASSPGTTINEQFF
TGTGCCAGCTCCCCCGGGACGACGATCAATGAGCAGTTCTTC
>NA|TRBV7-9|TRBD2|TRBJ2-3
CASSLILAGVQDTQYF
TGTGCCAGCAGCCTCATTCTAGCGGGAGTTCAAGATACGCAGTATTTT
>NA|TRBV3-1/TRBV3-2|NA|TRBJ1-2
CASSHFPGQNVNYGYTF
TGTGCCAGCAGCCATTTCCCGGGACAAAACGTTAACTATGGCTACACCTTC
>NA|TRBV18|NA|TRBJ1-3
CASSPDRSSGNTIYF
TGTGCCAGCTCACCAGACAGGAGCTCTGGAAACACCATATATTTT
>once|TRBV6-4|NA|TRBJ1-2
CASSAGTANYGYTF
TGTGCCAGCAGTGCCGGGACGGCGAACTATGGCTACACCTTC